This TCR beta chain was recorded in a study of CD8+CD57+ T cells in acquired aplastic anemia. Profiles of TCR beta VDJ and CDR3 were generated from a genomic DNA template. Each CDR3 protein is one row after TCRdb ran MiXCR on the reads. There are 250,000 to 350,000 distinct CDR3 sequences in the sample; 56% occur only once, and roughly 8% lies in the top ten. This clonotype showed up many times. The junction had 11 bases not matched to a gene; V was cut back by 1 base and J by 3 bases. The CDR3 contains 18 residues. Per the germline V gene, CDR1 is SGHNT and CDR2 is YENEEA. This sequence joins TRBV11-3 and TRBJ2-3; TRBD2 aligns across 9 bases. The sequence derives from a human donor with severe aplastic anemia or a healthy control (not recorded which). The sample consisted of sorted CD4+, CD8+, or CD8+CD57+ T cells (not recorded which) from PBMCs. CDR3 coding DNA: TGTGCCAGCAGCTTAGGTTGGGAGCGGGGGGCCGGGACAGATACGCAGTATTTT. It is translated as CASSLGWERGAGTDTQYF. Full variable domain (remainder filled in from reference TRBV11-3 and TRBJ2-3): EAGVVQSPRYKIIEKKQPVAFWCNPISGHNTLYWYLQNLGQGPELLIRYENEEAVDDSQLPKDRFSAERLKGVDSTLKIQPAELGDSAVYLCASSLGWERGAGTDTQYFGPGTRLTVL.